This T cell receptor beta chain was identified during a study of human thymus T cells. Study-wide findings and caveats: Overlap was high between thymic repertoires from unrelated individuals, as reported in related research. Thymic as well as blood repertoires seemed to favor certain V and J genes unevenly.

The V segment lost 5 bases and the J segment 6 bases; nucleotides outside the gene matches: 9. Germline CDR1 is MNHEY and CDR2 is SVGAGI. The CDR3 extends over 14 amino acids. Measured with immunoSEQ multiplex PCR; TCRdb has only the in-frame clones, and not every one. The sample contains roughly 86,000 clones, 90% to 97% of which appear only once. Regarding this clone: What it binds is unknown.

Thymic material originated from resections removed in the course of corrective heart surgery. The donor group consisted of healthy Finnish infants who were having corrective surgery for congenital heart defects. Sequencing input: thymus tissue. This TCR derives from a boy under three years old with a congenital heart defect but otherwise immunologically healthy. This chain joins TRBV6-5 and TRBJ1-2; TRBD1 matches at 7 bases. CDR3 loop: CASSPGTAFDGYTF. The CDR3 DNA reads TGTGCCAGCAGTCCCGGGACAGCCTTTGATGGCTACACCTTC.